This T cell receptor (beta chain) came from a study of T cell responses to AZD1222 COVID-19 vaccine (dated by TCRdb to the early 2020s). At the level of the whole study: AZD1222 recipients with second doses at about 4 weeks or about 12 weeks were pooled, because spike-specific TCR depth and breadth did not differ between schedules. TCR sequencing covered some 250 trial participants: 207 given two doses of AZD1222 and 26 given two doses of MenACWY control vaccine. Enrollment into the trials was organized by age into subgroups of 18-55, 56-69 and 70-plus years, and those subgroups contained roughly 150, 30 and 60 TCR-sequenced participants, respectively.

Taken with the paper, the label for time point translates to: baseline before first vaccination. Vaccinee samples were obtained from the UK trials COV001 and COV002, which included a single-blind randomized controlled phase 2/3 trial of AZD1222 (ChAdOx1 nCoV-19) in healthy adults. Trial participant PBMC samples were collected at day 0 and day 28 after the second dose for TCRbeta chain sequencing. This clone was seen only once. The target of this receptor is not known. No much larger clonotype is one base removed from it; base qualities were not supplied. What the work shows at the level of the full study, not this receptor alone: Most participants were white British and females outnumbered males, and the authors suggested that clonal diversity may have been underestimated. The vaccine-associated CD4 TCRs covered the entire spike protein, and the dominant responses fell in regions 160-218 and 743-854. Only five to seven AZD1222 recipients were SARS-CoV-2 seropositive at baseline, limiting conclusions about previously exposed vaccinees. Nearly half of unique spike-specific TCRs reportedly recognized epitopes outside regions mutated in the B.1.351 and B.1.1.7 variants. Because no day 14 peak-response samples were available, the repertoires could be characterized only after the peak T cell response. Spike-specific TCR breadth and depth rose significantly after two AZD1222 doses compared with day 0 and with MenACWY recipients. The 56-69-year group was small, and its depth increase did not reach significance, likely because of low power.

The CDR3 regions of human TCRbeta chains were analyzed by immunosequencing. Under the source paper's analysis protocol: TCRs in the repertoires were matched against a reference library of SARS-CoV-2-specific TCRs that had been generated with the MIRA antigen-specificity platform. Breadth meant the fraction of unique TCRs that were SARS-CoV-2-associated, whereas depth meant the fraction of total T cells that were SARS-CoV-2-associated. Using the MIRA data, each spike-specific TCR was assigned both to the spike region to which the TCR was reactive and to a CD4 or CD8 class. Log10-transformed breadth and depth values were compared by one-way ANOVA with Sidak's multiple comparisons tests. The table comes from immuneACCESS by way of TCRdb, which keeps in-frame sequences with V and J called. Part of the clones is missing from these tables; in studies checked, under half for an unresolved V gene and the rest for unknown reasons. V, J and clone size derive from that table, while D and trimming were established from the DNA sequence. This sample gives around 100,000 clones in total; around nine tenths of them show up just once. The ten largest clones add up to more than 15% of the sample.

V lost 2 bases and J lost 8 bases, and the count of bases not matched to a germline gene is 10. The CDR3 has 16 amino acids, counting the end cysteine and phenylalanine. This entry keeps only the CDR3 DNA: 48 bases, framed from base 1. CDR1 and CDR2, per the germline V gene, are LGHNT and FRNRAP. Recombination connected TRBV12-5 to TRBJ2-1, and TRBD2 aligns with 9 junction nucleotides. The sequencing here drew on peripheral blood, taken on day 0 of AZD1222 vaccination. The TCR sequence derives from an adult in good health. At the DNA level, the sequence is TGTGCTAGTGGTTTGCCAGGGGCGGGAGGGGTTCATGAGCAGTTCTTC. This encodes CASGLPGAGGVHEQFF. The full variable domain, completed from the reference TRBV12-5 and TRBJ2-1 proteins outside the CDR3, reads DARVTQTPRHKVTEMGQEVTMRCQPILGHNTVFWYRQTMMQGLELLAYFRNRAPLDDSGMPKDRFSAEMPDATLATLKIQPSEPRDSAVYFCASGLPGAGGVHEQFFGPGTRLTVL.